This T cell receptor (beta chain) comes out of a study of blood T cells in healthy people across ages. For this clonotype: The antigen is unknown.

Study-wide results and caveats: A strong correlation between TCR beta diversity and naive T cell percentage was seen.

Primers used in a second PCR of about 6 to 12 cycles were a sample-barcoded 5' primer and a J-beta primer mix. TCRdb independently ran MiXCR on the 5' RACE reads; one entry per CDR3 protein. Of 1 million to 1.2 million distinct CDR3 sequences listed, approximately 38% are singletons. The germline V gene has CDR1 MNHEY and CDR2 SVGEGT. The V gene end was trimmed by 6 bases and the J gene end by 8 bases; junction bases not matched to a gene: 7. The CDR3 is made up of 15 amino acids. The TCR comes from a man in his late teens or twenties in good health. This chain connects TRBV6-2 or TRBV6-3 to TRBJ2-1; 13 bases align to TRBD2. The sequencing sample was made of blood. The CDR3 region is CASSPTSGGAYEQFF. CDR3 DNA sequence: TGTGCCAGCAGCCCCACTAGCGGGGGGGCCTATGAGCAGTTCTTC.